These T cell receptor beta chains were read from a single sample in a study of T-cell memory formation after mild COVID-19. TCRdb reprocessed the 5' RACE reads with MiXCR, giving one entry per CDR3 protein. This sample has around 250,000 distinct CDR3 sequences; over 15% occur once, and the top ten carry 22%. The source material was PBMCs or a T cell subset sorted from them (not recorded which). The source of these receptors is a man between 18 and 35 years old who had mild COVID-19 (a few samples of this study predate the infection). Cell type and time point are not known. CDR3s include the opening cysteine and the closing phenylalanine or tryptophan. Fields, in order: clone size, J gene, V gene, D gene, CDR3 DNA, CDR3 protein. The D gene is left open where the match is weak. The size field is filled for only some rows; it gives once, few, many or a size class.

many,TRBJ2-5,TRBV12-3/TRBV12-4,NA,TGTGCCAGCAGTTTAGCGGGGGGGCCGGAGACCCAGTACTTC,CASSLAGGPETQYF
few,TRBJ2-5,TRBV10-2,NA,TGCGCCAGCAAAGCCGGGGGCGGCGAGACCCAGTACTTC,CASKAGGGETQYF
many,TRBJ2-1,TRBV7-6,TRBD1,TGTGCCAGCAGCTTGGCGTTTAGGACCGGGACAGGGAAGCGGGATGAGCAGTTCTTC,CASSLAFRTGTGKRDEQFF
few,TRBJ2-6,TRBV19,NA,TGTGCCAGTAGACCAATCTCTGGGGCCAACGTCCTGACTTTC,CASRPISGANVLTF
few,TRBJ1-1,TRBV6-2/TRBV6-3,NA,TGTGCCAGCAGTTACTGGAAGACTGAAGCTTTCTTT,CASSYWKTEAFF
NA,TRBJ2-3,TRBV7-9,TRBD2,TGTGCCAGCAGCTCCACGGCGCAGAAGCGGGGGAACGCAGATACGCAGTATTTT,CASSSTAQKRGNADTQYF
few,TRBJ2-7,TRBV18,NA,TGTGCCAGCTCACCACTGGGAATCTACGAGCAGTACTTC,CASSPLGIYEQYF
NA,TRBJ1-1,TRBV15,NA,TGTGCCACCAGCGGGAGAAACACTGAAGCTTTCTTT,CATSGRNTEAFF
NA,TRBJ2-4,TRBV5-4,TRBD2,TGTGCCAGCAGCATGGGACTAGCCGAGGCCAAAAACATTCAGTACTTC,CASSMGLAEAKNIQYF
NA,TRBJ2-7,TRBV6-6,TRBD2,TGTGCCAGCAGTTACTCGAGGGAGCGGGGAAGCTCCTACGAGCAGTACTTC,CASSYSRERGSSYEQYF
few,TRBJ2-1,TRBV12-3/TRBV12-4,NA,TGTGCCAGCAGGAGCCGGTCGACTCCTGAGAGCAATGAGCAGTTCTTC,CASRSRSTPESNEQFF